The source of this T cell receptor (beta chain) is a study of T-cell reconstitution after alpha-beta-depleted transplantation in children. CDR3 length: 14 residues. The V and J ends lost 5 bases and 7 bases, in that order; junction bases with no gene match: 5. CDR1 LNHNV and CDR2 YYDKDF come from the germline V gene (reference sequence). Preparing the TCRbeta library involved the use of unique molecular identifiers. TCRdb called the PCR reads again in MiXCR, with one record for every CDR3 protein. Of just over 350,000 distinct CDR3 sequences in the sample, about 14% were seen once. The sample here was PBMCs, taken from the stem cell graft. This sequence was found in a human donor who donated a stem cell graft to a child with Fanconi anemia. This chain joins TRBV15 and TRBJ2-2, with 9 bases fitting TRBD1. CDR3 DNA sequence: TGTGCCACCAGCCGGGACAGGGTTGGCGGGGAGCTGTTTTTT. Protein: CATSRDRVGGELFF.